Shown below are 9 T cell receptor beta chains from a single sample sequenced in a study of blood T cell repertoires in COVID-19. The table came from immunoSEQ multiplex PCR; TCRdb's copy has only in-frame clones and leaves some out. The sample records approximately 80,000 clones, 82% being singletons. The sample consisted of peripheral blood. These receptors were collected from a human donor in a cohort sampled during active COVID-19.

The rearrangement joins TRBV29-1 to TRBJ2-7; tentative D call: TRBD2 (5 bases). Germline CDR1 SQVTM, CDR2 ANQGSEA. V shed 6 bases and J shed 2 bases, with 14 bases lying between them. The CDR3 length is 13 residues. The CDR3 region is CSVSPWGAYEQYF. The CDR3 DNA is TGCAGCGTATCTCCTTGGGGAGCCTACGAGCAGTACTTC.

In DNA, the CDR3 is TGTGCCAGCAGTTTAACAGGGGTGAACAATCAGCCCCAGCATTTT. Amino acid sequence: CASSLTGVNNQPQHF. The gene calls are TRBV7-9 and TRBJ1-5, with 7 bases lining up with TRBD1. The germline V gene has CDR1 SEHNR and CDR2 FQNEAQ (reference sequence). The CDR3 totals 15 residues. J gave up 3 bases and V 6 bases, and 8 bases lay outside the gene matches.

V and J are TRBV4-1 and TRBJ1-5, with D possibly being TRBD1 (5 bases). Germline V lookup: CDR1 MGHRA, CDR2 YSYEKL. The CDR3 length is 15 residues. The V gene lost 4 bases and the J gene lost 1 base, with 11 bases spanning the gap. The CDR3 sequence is CASSPTGGSNQPQHF. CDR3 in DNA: TGCGCCAGCAGCCCGACGGGGGGGAGCAATCAGCCCCAGCATTTT.

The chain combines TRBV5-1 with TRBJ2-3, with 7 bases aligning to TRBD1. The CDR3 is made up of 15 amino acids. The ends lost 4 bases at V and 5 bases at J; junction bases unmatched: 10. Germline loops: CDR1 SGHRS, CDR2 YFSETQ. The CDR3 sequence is CASSRGQSLGDTQYF. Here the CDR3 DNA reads TGCGCCAGCAGCAGGGGACAGTCGTTGGGAGATACGCAGTATTTT.

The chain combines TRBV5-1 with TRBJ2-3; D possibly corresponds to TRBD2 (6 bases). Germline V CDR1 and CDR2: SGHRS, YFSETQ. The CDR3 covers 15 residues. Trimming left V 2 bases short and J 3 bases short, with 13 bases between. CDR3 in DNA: TGCGCCAGCAGCTTATTTGCAGGGAGGACAGATACGCAGTATTTT. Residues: CASSLFAGRTDTQYF.

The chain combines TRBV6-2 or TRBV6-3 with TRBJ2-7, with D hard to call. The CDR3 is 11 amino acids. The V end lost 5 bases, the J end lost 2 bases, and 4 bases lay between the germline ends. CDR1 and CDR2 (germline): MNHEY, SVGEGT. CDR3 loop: CASSIAYEQYF. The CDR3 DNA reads TGTGCCAGCAGTATCGCCTACGAGCAGTACTTC.

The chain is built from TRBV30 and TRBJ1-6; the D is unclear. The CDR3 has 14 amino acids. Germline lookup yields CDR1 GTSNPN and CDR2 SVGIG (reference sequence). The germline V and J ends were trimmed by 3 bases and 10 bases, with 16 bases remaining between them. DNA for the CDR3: TGTGCCTGGAGGGCGACTCGGAGTTGGTCACCCCTCCACTTT. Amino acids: CAWRATRSWSPLHF.

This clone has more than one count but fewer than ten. DNA of the CDR3: TGTGCCAGCAGTTTTCTAGCGGGGAATGAGCAGTTCTTC. Protein product: CASSFLAGNEQFF. The gene calls are TRBV12-3 or TRBV12-4 and TRBJ2-1; 9 nucleotides agree with TRBD2. V shed 3 bases and J 7 bases; nucleotides not matched to a gene: 1. The CDR3 consists of 13 residues.

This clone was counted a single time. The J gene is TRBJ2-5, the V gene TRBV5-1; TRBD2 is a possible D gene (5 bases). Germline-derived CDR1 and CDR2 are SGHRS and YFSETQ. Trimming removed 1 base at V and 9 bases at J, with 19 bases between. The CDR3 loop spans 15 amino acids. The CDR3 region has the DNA TGCGCCAGCAGCTTGACGGCGGGCAGCCAAGATTCCCAGTACTTC. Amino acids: CASSLTAGSQDSQYF.